This T cell receptor (beta chain) was sequenced in a study of prognosis after radiotherapy for stage I lung cancer. Starting from genomic DNA, TCR beta CDR3 was amplified through two-round multiplex PCR. First-round PCR amplification was performed with primers specific to each TRBV and TRBJ gene. TCRdb reprocessed the multiplex PCR reads via MiXCR and lists one record per CDR3 protein. The table records around 31,000 distinct CDR3 sequences, 40% to 60% of them present only once. Study-wide results and limits: Among expanded TCR clones, tumor specificity was not determined.

From germline, CDR1 is MNHNS and CDR2 SASEGT. V lost 6 bases to trimming and J lost 2 bases, with 16 bases between them. The CDR3 is 16 amino acids. Concerning this clonotype itself: Antigen specificity is unknown.

The sequence came from a donor over 45 with non-small cell lung cancer. This specimen consisted of PBMCs, obtained before or after stereotactic body radiation therapy (not recorded which). The chain combines TRBV6-1 with TRBJ2-2, with D possibly being TRBD1 (6 bases). CDR3 region: CASSHRQVSNTGELFF. In DNA, the CDR3 is TGTGCCAGCAGCCACCGACAGGTTTCAAACACCGGGGAGCTGTTTTTT.